The entry below gives a single TCR beta chain sequence along with its context. Antigen specificity is unknown. The sample originates from a study of brain T cells in children with intractable seizures. Only cases whose brain tissue showed the highest T cell transcript signatures were sequenced. Pre-surgery treatment included at least one anti-epileptic drug. Generated by immunoSEQ multiplex PCR, the TCRdb table keeps only in-frame clones and is missing some. This sample carries roughly 80,000 clones, under 95% of them seen once, and the ten largest clones take approximately 25%. Findings and caveats of the study: Clones missing pre-surgery may reflect undersampling of that blood sample.

The TCR sequence derives from a girl aged 2 to 10 with Rasmussen encephalitis and intractable seizures. The material sequenced was peripheral blood, taken at surgery.

The CDR3 protein is CASSPTVGEAFF. CDR3 coding DNA: TGTGCCAGCAGTCCGACGGTCGGTGAAGCTTTCTTT. The chain is built from TRBV28 and TRBJ1-1; D not resolved. The ends were cut back, 5 bases at V and 7 bases at J, with 11 bases in the middle. The CDR3 runs to 12 residues. Germline CDR1 reads MDHEN; CDR2 reads SYDVKM.